Sequencing of this T cell receptor (beta chain) was carried out in a study of shared clonotypes between healthy human individuals. Some clones are missing from TCRdb's copy, which holds only in-frame ones; the method was immunoSEQ multiplex PCR. The profile shows some 500,000 clones, roughly three quarters of them singletons. Germline assignment: CDR1 SGHAT and CDR2 FQNNGV. The CDR3 spans 16 residues. The V and J ends lost 1 base and 5 bases, in that order; junction bases with no gene match: 8. What was sequenced was PBMCs. V gene TRBV11-2 combines with J gene TRBJ2-7, with TRBD2 matching 10 bases. This receptor was obtained from a woman aged 40-49 years in good health. Some clones in this sample may be carry-over from other donors' samples. Here the CDR3 reads CASSLVGRTSGDEQYF. CDR3 sequence (DNA): TGTGCCAGCAGCTTAGTGGGGAGGACTAGCGGAGACGAGCAGTACTTC. The complete variable domain, with remaining parts taken from reference TRBV11-2 and TRBJ2-7, reads EAGVAQSPRYKIIEKRQSVAFWCNPISGHATLYWYQQILGQGPKLLIQFQNNGVVDDSQLPKDRFSAERLKGVDSTLKIQPAKLEDSAVYLCASSLVGRTSGDEQYFGPGTRLTVT.